The rows below give T cell receptor beta chains drawn from one sample of a study of cytomegalovirus exposure and HLA in healthy donors. Clones were sequenced by immunoSEQ multiplex PCR, and TCRdb holds only the in-frame ones, with some missing. The sample consists of fewer than 150,000 clones, approximately 89% of them appearing once. Sequencing was done on a sample of PBMCs. These receptor sequences come from a woman in her twenties or thirties in good health and CMV-seropositive. Both conserved end residues are part of each CDR3. The D gene is left open where the match is weak. Expanded clones are given a class, and other clones once, few, many or no size at all.

V	size	J	D	DNA	CDR3
TRBV6-1	-	TRBJ2-3	TRBD2	TGTGCCAGCAGTGAAGTGGGACTAGCGGGGGATTTT	CASSEVGLAGDF
TRBV2	-	TRBJ1-3	-	TGTGCCAGCAGATCAGACACGGGAACGAGCACCATATATTTT	CASRSDTGTSTIYF
TRBV5-1	-	TRBJ1-3	-	TGCGCCAGCAGCCTAGGGACAACGGCGGACACCATATATTTT	CASSLGTTADTIYF
TRBV6-1	-	TRBJ2-1	TRBD2	TGTGCCAGCAGTGACAATAGCGGGAGGGCCCTCGTGTCCTACAATGAGCAGTTCTTC	CASSDNSGRALVSYNEQFF
TRBV2	-	TRBJ2-5	-	TGTGCCAGCAGTGAGAGCCTCCCGGGTGAGACCCAGTACTTC	CASSESLPGETQYF
TRBV28	-	TRBJ2-1	TRBD2	TGTGCCAGCAGGCGGGGGACGGGACTAGCGGGAAGGGAGCAGTTCTTC	CASRRGTGLAGREQFF
TRBV18	-	TRBJ2-5	TRBD1	TGTGCCAGCTCATCATTACAGGGGGCCGGGGAGACCCAGTACTTC	CASSSLQGAGETQYF
TRBV6-5	-	TRBJ2-7	TRBD2	TGTGCCAGCAGATCCTCCTCGGGGGGTGACGAGCAGTACTTC	CASRSSSGGDEQYF
TRBV5-1	once	TRBJ1-5	TRBD1	TGCGCCAGCAGCCAGGGGACAGCTAGCAATCAGCCCCAGCATTTT	CASSQGTASNQPQHF
TRBV5-5	-	TRBJ1-1	-	TGTGCCAGCAGCTTGCGGCAGGGGAACACTGAAGCTTTCTTT	CASSLRQGNTEAFF
TRBV7-3	-	TRBJ2-3	TRBD2	TGTGCCAGCAGCTCCTGGGGGGGAGCAGATACGCAGTATTTT	CASSSWGGADTQYF
TRBV29-1	-	TRBJ1-1	-	TGCAGCGTTGGGGCCAGGGGGAACACTGAAGCTTTCTTT	CSVGARGNTEAFF
TRBV30	-	TRBJ1-1	-	TGTGCCTCTCACTACCGGATGAACACTGAAGCTTTCTTT	CASHYRMNTEAFF
TRBV29-1	-	TRBJ2-1	TRBD2	TGCAGCGTCCGGACCTGGCTAGCGGGAAACAATGAGCAGTTCTTC	CSVRTWLAGNNEQFF